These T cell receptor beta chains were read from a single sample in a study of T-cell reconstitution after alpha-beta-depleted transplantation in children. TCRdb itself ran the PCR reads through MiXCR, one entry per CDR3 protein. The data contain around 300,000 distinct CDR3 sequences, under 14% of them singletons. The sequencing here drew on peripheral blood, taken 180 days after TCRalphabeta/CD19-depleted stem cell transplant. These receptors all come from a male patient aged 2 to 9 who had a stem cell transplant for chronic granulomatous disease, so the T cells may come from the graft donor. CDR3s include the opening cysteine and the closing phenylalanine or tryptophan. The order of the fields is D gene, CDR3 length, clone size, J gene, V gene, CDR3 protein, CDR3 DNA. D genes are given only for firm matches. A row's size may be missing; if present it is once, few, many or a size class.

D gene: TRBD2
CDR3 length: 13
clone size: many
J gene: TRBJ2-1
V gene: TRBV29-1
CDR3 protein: CSVALAGGPQQFF
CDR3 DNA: TGCAGCGTTGCTCTAGCGGGAGGGCCTCAGCAGTTCTTC

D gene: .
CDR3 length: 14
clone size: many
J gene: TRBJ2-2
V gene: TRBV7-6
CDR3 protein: CASSLNEGFGELFF
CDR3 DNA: TGTGCCAGCAGCTTAAACGAGGGGTTCGGGGAGCTGTTTTTT

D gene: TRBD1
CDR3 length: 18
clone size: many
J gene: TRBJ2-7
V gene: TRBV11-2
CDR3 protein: CASSLGTGMTFPSSQQYF
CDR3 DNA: TGTGCCAGCAGCTTAGGGACAGGGATGACATTCCCTTCAAGTCAGCAGTACTTC

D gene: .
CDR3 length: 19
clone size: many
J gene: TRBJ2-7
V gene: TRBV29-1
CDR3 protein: CSVVGVLEQRSLSSYEQYF
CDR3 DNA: TGCAGCGTTGTGGGGGTTTTAGAACAGAGGAGTCTGAGCTCCTACGAGCAGTACTTC

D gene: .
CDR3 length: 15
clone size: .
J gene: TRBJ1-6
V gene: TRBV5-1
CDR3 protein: CASSLSVMGNSPLHF
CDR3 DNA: TGCGCCAGCAGCTTGTCGGTTATGGGTAATTCACCCCTCCACTTT

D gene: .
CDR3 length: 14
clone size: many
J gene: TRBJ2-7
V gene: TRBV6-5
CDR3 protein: CASSYGPNSYEQYF
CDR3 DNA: TGTGCCAGCAGTTACGGCCCCAACTCCTACGAGCAGTACTTC

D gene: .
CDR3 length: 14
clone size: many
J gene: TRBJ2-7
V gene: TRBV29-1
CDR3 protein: CSVVVGQKSYEQYF
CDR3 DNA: TGCAGCGTTGTGGTCGGACAGAAATCCTACGAGCAGTACTTC

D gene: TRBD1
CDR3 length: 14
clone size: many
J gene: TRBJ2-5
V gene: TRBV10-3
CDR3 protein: CAIRGTGDQETQYF
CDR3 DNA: TGTGCCATCAGGGGGACAGGGGATCAAGAGACCCAGTACTTC

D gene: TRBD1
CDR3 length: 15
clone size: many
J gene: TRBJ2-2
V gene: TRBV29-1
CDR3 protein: CSALGQGGITGELFF
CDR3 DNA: TGCAGCGCTTTGGGACAGGGAGGAATCACCGGGGAGCTGTTTTTT

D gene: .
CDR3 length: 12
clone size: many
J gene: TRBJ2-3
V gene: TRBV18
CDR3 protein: CASSSITDTQYF
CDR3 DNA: TGTGCCAGCTCATCGATCACAGATACGCAGTATTTT

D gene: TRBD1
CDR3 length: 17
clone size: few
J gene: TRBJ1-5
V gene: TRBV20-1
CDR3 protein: CSARDNFDRGSNQPQHF
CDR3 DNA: TGCAGTGCTAGAGATAATTTCGACAGGGGATCCAATCAGCCCCAGCATTTT

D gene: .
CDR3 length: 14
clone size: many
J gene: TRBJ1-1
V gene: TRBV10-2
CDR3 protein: CASSGTSGNTEAFF
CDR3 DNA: TGCGCCAGCAGCGGTACCTCAGGGAACACTGAAGCTTTCTTT

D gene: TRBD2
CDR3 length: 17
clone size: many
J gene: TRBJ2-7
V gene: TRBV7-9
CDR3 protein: CASSGTSGGRFIYEQYF
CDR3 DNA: TGTGCCAGCAGCGGGACTAGCGGGGGGCGATTTATCTACGAGCAGTACTTC

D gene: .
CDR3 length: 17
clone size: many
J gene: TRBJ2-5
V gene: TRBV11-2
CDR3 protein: CASSLDLGRVWPETQYF
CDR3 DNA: TGTGCCAGCAGCTTAGATCTCGGCAGGGTCTGGCCAGAGACCCAGTACTTC

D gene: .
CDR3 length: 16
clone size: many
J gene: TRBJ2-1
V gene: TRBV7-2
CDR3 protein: CASRVLRGKAVNEQFF
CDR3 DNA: TGTGCCAGCAGAGTGCTCCGGGGCAAGGCGGTCAATGAGCAGTTCTTC

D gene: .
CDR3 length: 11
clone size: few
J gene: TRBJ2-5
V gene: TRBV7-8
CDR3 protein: CASSLEETQCF
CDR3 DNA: TGTGCCAGCAGCTTAGAGGAGACCCAGTGCTTC

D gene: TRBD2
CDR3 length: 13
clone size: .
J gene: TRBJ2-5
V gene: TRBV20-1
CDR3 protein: CSLPSGGQETQYF
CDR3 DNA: TGCAGTTTACCCAGCGGGGGGCAAGAGACCCAGTACTTC

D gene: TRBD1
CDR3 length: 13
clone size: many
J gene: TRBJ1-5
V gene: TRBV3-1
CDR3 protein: CASSRQGFQPQHF
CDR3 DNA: TGTGCCAGCAGTCGACAGGGTTTTCAGCCCCAGCATTTT

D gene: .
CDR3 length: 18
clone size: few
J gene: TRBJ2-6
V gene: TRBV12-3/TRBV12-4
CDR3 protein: CASSPRGSTLMGANVLTF
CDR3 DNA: TGTGCCAGCAGCCCGAGGGGGTCTACTCTTATGGGGGCCAACGTCCTGACTTTC

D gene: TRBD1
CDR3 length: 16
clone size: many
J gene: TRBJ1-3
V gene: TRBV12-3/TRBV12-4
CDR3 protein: CASSDRGPSSGNTIYF
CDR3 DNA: TGTGCCAGCAGTGACAGGGGTCCGAGCTCTGGAAACACCATATATTTT

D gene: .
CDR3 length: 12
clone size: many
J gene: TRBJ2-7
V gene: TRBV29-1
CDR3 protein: CSVFISSYEQYF
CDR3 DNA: TGCAGCGTTTTCATAAGCTCCTACGAGCAGTACTTC

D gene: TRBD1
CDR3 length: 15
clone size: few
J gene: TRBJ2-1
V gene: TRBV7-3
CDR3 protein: CASSPMTGSYNEQFF
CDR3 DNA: TGTGCCAGCAGCCCCATGACAGGGTCCTACAATGAGCAGTTCTTC

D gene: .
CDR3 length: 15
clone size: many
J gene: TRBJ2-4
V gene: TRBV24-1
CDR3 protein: CATSDFSRSKNIQYF
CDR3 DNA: TGTGCCACCAGTGATTTTTCGAGATCCAAAAACATTCAGTACTTC

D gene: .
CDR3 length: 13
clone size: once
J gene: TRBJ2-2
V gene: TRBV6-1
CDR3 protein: CASTGTNTGELFF
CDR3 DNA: TGTGCCAGCACAGGGACGAACACCGGGGAGCTGTTTTTC

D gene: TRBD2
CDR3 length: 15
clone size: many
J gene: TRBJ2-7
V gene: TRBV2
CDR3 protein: CASSPVFTSEGEQYF
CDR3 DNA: TGTGCCAGCAGCCCCGTGTTCACTAGCGAGGGCGAGCAGTACTTC

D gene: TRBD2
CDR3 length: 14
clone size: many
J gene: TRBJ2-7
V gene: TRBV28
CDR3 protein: CASSIWREGLGQYF
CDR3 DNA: TGTGCCAGCAGTATTTGGCGGGAGGGCCTGGGGCAGTACTTC

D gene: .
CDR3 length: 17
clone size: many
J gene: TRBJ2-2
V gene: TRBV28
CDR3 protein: CASSLVPLQKNTGELFF
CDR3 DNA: TGTGCCAGCAGTTTGGTCCCGTTACAGAAAAACACCGGGGAGCTGTTTTTT

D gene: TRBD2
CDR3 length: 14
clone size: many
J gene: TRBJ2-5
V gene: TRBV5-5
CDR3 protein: CASSPRRGEETQYF
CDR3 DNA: TGTGCCAGCAGCCCCCGACGGGGGGAAGAGACCCAGTACTTC

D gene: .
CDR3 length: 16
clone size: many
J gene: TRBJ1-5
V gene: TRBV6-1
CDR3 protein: CASSKIQDPVNQPQHF
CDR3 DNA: TGTGCCAGCAGTAAAATCCAGGATCCAGTAAATCAGCCCCAGCATTTT

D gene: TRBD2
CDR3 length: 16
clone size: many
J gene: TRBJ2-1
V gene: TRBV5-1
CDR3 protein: CASSHTPGTRDNEQFF
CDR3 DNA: TGCGCCAGCAGTCATACCCCGGGGACTAGAGACAATGAGCAGTTCTTC

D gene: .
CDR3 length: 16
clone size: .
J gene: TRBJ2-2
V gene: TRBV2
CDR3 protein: CASSEALRGPTGELFF
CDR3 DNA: TGTGCCAGCAGTGAAGCGCTGAGGGGCCCCACCGGGGAGCTGTTTTTT

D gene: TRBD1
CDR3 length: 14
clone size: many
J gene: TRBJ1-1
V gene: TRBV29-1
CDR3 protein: CSTDRGPLNTEAFF
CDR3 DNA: TGCAGCACCGACAGGGGGCCTTTGAACACTGAAGCTTTCTTT

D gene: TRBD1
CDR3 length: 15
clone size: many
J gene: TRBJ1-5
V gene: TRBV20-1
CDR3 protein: CSAATGTGRNQPQHF
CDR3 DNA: TGCAGTGCCGCGACCGGGACAGGGCGCAATCAGCCCCAGCATTTT

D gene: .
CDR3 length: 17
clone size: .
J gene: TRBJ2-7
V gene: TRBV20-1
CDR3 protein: CSALPPGEGSFLYEQYF
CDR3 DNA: TGCAGTGCCCTTCCTCCGGGCGAGGGCTCTTTTCTGTACGAGCAGTACTTC

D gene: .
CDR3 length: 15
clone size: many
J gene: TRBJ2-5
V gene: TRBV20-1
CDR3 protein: CSARDLGLVGETQYF
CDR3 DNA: TGCAGTGCTAGAGATCTGGGTTTGGTTGGGGAGACCCAGTACTTC

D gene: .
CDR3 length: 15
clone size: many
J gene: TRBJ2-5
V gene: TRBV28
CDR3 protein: CASTQKGHPGETQYF
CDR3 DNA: TGTGCCAGCACTCAAAAGGGGCACCCGGGAGAGACCCAGTACTTC

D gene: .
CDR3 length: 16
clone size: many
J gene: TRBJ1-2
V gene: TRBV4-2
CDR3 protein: CASSQDAWTVNYGYTF
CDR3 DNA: TGTGCCAGCAGCCAAGACGCCTGGACAGTAAACTATGGCTACACCTTC

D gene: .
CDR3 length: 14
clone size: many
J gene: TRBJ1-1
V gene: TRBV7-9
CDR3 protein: CASSLGGPDTEAFF
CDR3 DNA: TGTGCCAGCAGCTTAGGAGGGCCTGACACTGAAGCTTTCTTT

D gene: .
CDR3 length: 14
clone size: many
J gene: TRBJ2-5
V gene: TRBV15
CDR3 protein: CATSKRDGQETQYF
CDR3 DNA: TGTGCCACCAGCAAACGGGATGGACAAGAGACCCAGTACTTC

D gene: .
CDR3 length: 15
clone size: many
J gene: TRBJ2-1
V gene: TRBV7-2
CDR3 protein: CASSLEGGPYNEQFF
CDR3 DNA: TGTGCCAGCAGCTTGGAGGGAGGACCCTACAATGAGCAGTTCTTC

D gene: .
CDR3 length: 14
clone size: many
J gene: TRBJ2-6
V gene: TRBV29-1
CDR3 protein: CSVGSYSGANVLTF
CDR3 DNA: TGCAGCGTTGGCAGTTACTCTGGGGCCAACGTCCTGACTTTC

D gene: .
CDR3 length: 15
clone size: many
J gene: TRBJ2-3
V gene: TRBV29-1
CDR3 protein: CSVGAGRTQTDTQYF
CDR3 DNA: TGCAGCGTGGGCGCGGGCCGCACCCAAACAGATACGCAGTATTTT

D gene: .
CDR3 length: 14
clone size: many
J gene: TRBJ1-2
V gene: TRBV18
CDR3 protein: CASSPPAGRNGYTF
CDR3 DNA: TGTGCCAGCTCACCACCAGCAGGGCGGAATGGCTACACCTTC

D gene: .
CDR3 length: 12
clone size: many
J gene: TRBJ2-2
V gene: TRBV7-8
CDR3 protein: CASSLAIGELFF
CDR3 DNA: TGTGCCAGCAGCTTAGCAATCGGGGAGCTGTTTTTT

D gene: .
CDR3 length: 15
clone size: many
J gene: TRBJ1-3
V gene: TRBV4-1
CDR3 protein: CASSQSGIFGNTIYF
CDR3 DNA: TGCGCCAGCAGCCAATCGGGAATCTTTGGAAACACCATATATTTT

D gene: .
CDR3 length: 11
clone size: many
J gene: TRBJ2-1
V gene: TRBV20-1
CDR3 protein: CSARQNNEQFF
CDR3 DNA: TGCAGTGCTAGACAAAACAATGAGCAGTTCTTC